Listed below are T cell receptor beta chains from one sample, sequenced in a study of T-cell reconstitution after alpha-beta-depleted transplantation in children. Each CDR3 protein gets one entry after TCRdb re-called the PCR reads with MiXCR. Found here are about 600,000 distinct CDR3 sequences, 20% to 25% of them singletons; the top ten hold 13% to 15%. The sequencing here drew on PBMCs, mostly from graft donor cells, taken 360 days after TCRalphabeta/CD19-depleted stem cell transplant. The receptors stem from a boy in the first two years of life who had a stem cell transplant for acute myeloid leukemia, so the T cells may come from the graft donor. CDR3s include the opening cysteine and the closing phenylalanine or tryptophan. A clone size is listed for some rows: how often the clone was seen (once, few, many), or a class if it is expanded.

v_gene | abundance | CDR3aa
TRBV18 | few | CASSPDRYSLSTGELFF
TRBV20-1 | few | CSARKPSGRYNEQFF
TRBV12-3/TRBV12-4 | few | CASSSTGGVGTQYF
TRBV5-1 | few | CASSLPPYTGANTEAFF
TRBV6-5 | few | CASSYSKDSRAEAFF
TRBV20-1 | few | CSASGQSNTEAFF
TRBV10-3 | many | CAISGLGETQYF
TRBV20-1 | - | CSAYDRPAREAFF
TRBV4-3 | - | CASSQDFIPHQPQHF
TRBV5-6 | - | CASSFDRGQLNTGELFF
TRBV29-1 | few | CSVKRTGRRETQYF
TRBV12-3/TRBV12-4 | - | CASSLTGAGELFF
TRBV6-1 | - | CASSVQGSQETQYF
TRBV7-2 | many | CASSTPRSGLSPDTQYF
TRBV20-1 | - | CSARDLGQSSSGANVLTF
TRBV12-3/TRBV12-4 | few | CASSLALRTEAFF
TRBV12-3/TRBV12-4 | - | CASSPDLRAPEAFF
TRBV6-1 | few | CASNRDREETQYF
TRBV12-3/TRBV12-4 | few | CASMRVTDTQYF
TRBV20-1 | - | CSAPLGNEQFF
TRBV15 | - | CATSRDWGGGATNEKLFF
TRBV7-9 | many | CASSGAPGGEQYF
TRBV20-1 | - | CSASPRMGTGVAEAFF
TRBV9 | many | CASSPGTGSEQYF
TRBV29-1 | many | CSALNRDRELSGANVLTF
TRBV7-2 | - | CASSLNGPTNEKLFF
TRBV7-3 | - | CASSLGASGGFTDTQYF
TRBV20-1 | - | CSPVGGQGVDEQYF